This T cell receptor (beta chain) was sequenced for a study of blood T cell repertoires in COVID-19. Deletions cut 2 bases from V and 1 base from J, with 6 bases between. The CDR3 loop spans 14 amino acids. Germline values: CDR1 MDHEN, CDR2 SYDVKM. There are a few counts of this clone. Participant age was 18 to 89 years, and participants resided in approximately 24 US areas. Participants reported their clinical history, and cohort assignment relied on those reports. The study counted Cohort 3 donors as recovered given two negative PCRs, clearance, or symptom resolution. Assay used: immunoSEQ multiplex PCR; TCRdb lists only in-frame clones, some missing. The sample shows over 400,000 clones, less than 90% of them seen only once.

The gene calls are TRBV28 and TRBJ1-5; no reliable D call. The clonotype was recovered from a woman aged 55-70 years who had recovered from COVID-19. Input material: PBMCs or T cells enriched from blood (not recorded which). The CDR3: CASSLPGSNQPQHF. Here the CDR3 DNA reads TGTGCCAGCAGTTTACCGGGGAGCAATCAGCCCCAGCATTTT.